The 9 T cell receptor beta chains given below trace back to one sample, sequenced in a study of molecular identifiers for immune sequencing clone quantification. TCRdb reprocessed the PCR reads with MiXCR, giving one entry per CDR3 protein. Among about 60,000 distinct CDR3 sequences listed, 15% to 20% were seen once. The sample comprised naive CD8+ T cells from blood, with Jurkat cell RNA spiked in. Subset noted: FACS-sorted CD8+CD4-CCR7+CD45RA+ naive T cells. The receptors here all came from a human donor in good health. Some libraries in this study had Jurkat cell RNA spiked in.

This chain uses TRBV6-5 with TRBJ2-1, with unresolved D. This CDR3 has 13 amino acids. Germline V lookup: CDR1 MNHEY, CDR2 SVGAGI. V shed 0 bases and J shed 6 bases, with 6 bases lying between them. The CDR3, as DNA: TGTGCCAGCAGTTACTCGCGCTCCAATGAGCAGTTCTTC. It translates to CASSYSRSNEQFF.

At least ten counts were recorded for this clonotype. The V and J genes are TRBV29-1 and TRBJ2-1, with 8 bases identical to TRBD1. V lost 7 bases, J lost 0 bases, and 5 bases stayed unmatched. The germline gives CDR1 SQVTM, CDR2 ANQGSEA. This CDR3 has 14 residues. CDR3 in DNA: TGCAGCGGCAGGACAGGGAGCTCCTACAATGAGCAGTTCTTC. Translating it yields CSGRTGSSYNEQFF.

This clonotype was counted ten times or more. The rearrangement links TRBV5-1 to TRBJ2-2; no clear D. There are 16 residues in the CDR3. Germline values: CDR1 SGHRS, CDR2 YFSETQ. Trimming shortened V by 0 bases and J by 0 bases, and 9 bases separated the two germline ends. The CDR3 spells CASSLEAGANTGELFF. CDR3 nucleotide sequence: TGCGCCAGCAGCTTGGAGGCAGGAGCGAACACCGGGGAGCTGTTTTTT.

Turning to this clonotype: Since the CDR3 does not end with the conserved phenylalanine or tryptophan, this likely comes from a read error. The chain links TRBV29-1 to TRBJ1-1, with 8 bases fitting TRBD1. This CDR3 spans 15 amino acids. Germline V gene sequence: CDR1 SQVTM, CDR2 ANQGSEA. DNA for the CDR3: TGCGGCGTTGAAGACCAAAGGACAGGGCTTAATGAAGCTTTCATT. Translating gives CGVEDQRTGLNEAFI.

This clonotype occurred many times. The rearrangement uses TRBV12-3 or TRBV12-4 and TRBJ2-3, with D perhaps TRBD1 or TRBD2 (5 bases each). V was trimmed by 6 bases and J by 2 bases, leaving 18 bases between them. The CDR3 extends over 16 amino acids. Here the CDR3 DNA reads TGTGCCAGCAGCTGGATCGGGGCCGTTAACACAGATACGCAGTATTTT. The encoded protein is CASSWIGAVNTDTQYF.

The table lists this clonotype with a few counts. A much larger clone sits a single nucleotide away, making a read error possible. The chain joins TRBV6-9 to TRBJ1-4, with TRBD1 matching 7 bases. Germline-derived CDR1 and CDR2 are MNHGY and SVAAGI. This CDR3 is built from 14 residues. The chain's CDR3 is CASTIDRESEKPFF. Written as DNA, the CDR3 is TGTGCCAGCACCATCGACAGGGAGAGTGAAAAACCGTTTTTT.

This clonotype appeared many times. This chain connects TRBV11-2 to TRBJ2-1, with 9 bases that match TRBD2. This CDR3 region has 19 residues. V was pared by 2 bases and J by 0 bases, with 11 bases of the junction left unmatched. CDR1 and CDR2 (germline): SGHAT, FQNNGV. The CDR3 here is CASSLILAGSGYSYNEQFF. CDR3 nucleotides: TGTGCCAGCAGCTTAATCCTAGCGGGAAGCGGTTACTCCTACAATGAGCAGTTCTTC.

This chain connects TRBV4-3 to TRBJ2-1; D is undetermined. V shed 0 bases and J shed 4 bases, with 4 bases lying between them. Germline V gene lookup returns CDR1 LGHNA and CDR2 YSLEER. The CDR3 extends over 13 amino acids. This CDR3 is CASSQDIYNEQFF. Here the CDR3 DNA reads TGCGCCAGCAGCCAAGATATATACAATGAGCAGTTCTTC.

This clonotype was seen many times. The chain combines TRBV7-2 with TRBJ2-4; no firm D call. The CDR3 consists of 14 residues. CDR1 and CDR2 (germline): SGHTA, FQGNSA. Trimming shortened V by 1 base and J by 0 bases, and 4 bases separated the two germline ends. CDR3 nucleotide sequence: TGTGCCAGCAGCTTAGTCCCAGCCAAAAACATTCAGTACTTC. Translating it yields CASSLVPAKNIQYF. The complete variable domain, with remaining parts taken from reference TRBV7-2 and TRBJ2-4, reads GAGVSQSPSNKVTEKGKDVELRCDPISGHTALYWYRQSLGQGLEFLIYFQGNSAPDKSGLPSDRFSAERTGGSVSTLTIQRTQQEDSAVYLCASSLVPAKNIQYFGAGTRLSVL.